This TCR beta chain originates from a study of response to subunit inactivated influenza vaccine. TCRdb re-derived calls from the RT-PCR reads in MiXCR, one entry per CDR3 protein. The sample shows 650,000 to 800,000 distinct CDR3 sequences, about 18% of them seen only once. Trimming left V 4 bases short and J 5 bases short, with 11 bases between. In germline, CDR1 is MNHNY, CDR2 SVGAGI (reference sequence). The CDR3 runs to 13 residues. The chain employs TRBV6-6 and TRBJ2-5, with D tentatively TRBD2 (5 bases). The sequences come from PBMCs from blood, collected approximately 5 days after vaccination. The clonotype originates from a man aged 50 to 60 who received an inactivated influenza vaccine. CDR3 nucleotide sequence: TGTGCCAGCAGTTTCCTGGCGGGTGAGACCCAGTACTTC. It yields the protein CASSFLAGETQYF.